This T cell receptor (beta chain) was sequenced during a study of blood T cell repertoires in COVID-19. Germline CDR1 reads SGHNT; CDR2 reads YYREEE (reference sequence). The CDR3 is made up of 15 amino acids. Unmatched junction bases numbered 8, after V lost 3 bases and J lost 4 bases. The data were produced by immunoSEQ multiplex PCR, yet TCRdb's version contains in-frame clones alone and is incomplete. Among roughly 150,000 clones, 84% were seen once, and the ten largest hold 3% to 4.5%. In terms of age and location, participants ranged from about 18 to 100 years and lived in about two dozen US areas.

The sequence was obtained from a man aged 45 to 65 in a cohort exposed to, infected with or recovered from COVID-19 (not recorded which). Sequenced sample: PBMCs or T cells enriched from blood (not recorded which). The V and J genes are TRBV5-4 and TRBJ1-2; 8 nucleotides align to TRBD1. In DNA form, the CDR3 reads TGTGCCAGCAGCTGGCTGGGGACAGGATTCTATGGCTACACCTTC. It translates to CASSWLGTGFYGYTF.